Below are 6 T cell receptor beta chains sequenced from a single sample in a study of metastatic and nonmetastatic thyroid tumors. Thyroid surgery was performed in patients who had received no treatment beforehand. TCRdb re-processed the PCR reads through MiXCR. Among 2,000 to 2,500 clones listed, about 24% were seen once. Sequences were obtained from adjacent normal tissue. The source is a male donor with papillary thyroid cancer or a benign thyroid nodule (not recorded which). Some clones in this sample may be carry-over from other donors' samples.

Relative to its sample, this clone is medium-sized. This rearrangement joins TRBV30 to TRBJ2-3; D possibly corresponds to TRBD1 (6 bases). CDR3 length: 13 residues. V was shortened by 5 bases and J by 2 bases, with 11 bases between the two germline ends. CDR1 and CDR2 (germline): GTSNPN, SVGIG (reference sequence). CDR3 coding DNA: TGTGCCTGGGGACAGCTCTACACAGATACGCAGTATTTT. Translated, it gives CAWGQLYTDTQYF.

The chain recombines TRBV20-1 with TRBJ1-5; 7 bases map to TRBD1. V gave up 3 bases and J gave up 4 bases; unmatched junction bases: 9. This CDR3 has 15 amino acids. Germline-derived CDR1 and CDR2 are DFQATT and SNEGSKA (reference sequence). The CDR3 DNA is TGCAGTGCTAGCCCCCCTACAGGGGTTAATCAGCCCCAGCATTTT. It specifies CSASPPTGVNQPQHF.

This clone was counted a few times. V and J are TRBV6-1 and TRBJ2-3; D is perhaps TRBD1 or TRBD2 (5 bases each). Germline V gene sequence: CDR1 MNHNS, CDR2 SASEGT. Trimming took off 7 bases at V and 2 bases at J, with 13 bases between the two ends. This CDR3 contains 14 residues. In DNA form, the CDR3 reads TGTGCCAGCACCACAGCCGGGACCACAGATACGCAGTATTTT. This codes for CASTTAGTTDTQYF.

This clone was found a few times. The genes are TRBV10-3 and TRBJ2-3; tentative D call: TRBD1 (8 bases). Per the germline V gene, CDR1 is ENHRY and CDR2 is SYGVKD. The V end was cut by 10 bases, the J end by 3 bases, with 23 bases between. This CDR3 has 16 residues. In DNA form, the CDR3 reads TGTGCCACCACTCCCGGGAGGACAGGGAGGACAGATACGCAGTATTTT. Translating it yields CATTPGRTGRTDTQYF.

The genes are TRBV13 and TRBJ2-2; the D gene is possibly TRBD2 (7 bases). The CDR3 extends over 16 amino acids. Trimming left V 10 bases short and J 5 bases short, with 23 bases between. The V gene's germline CDR1 is PRHDT and CDR2 FYEKMQ (reference sequence). CDR3 bases: TGTGCCATCACGACCGCGCGGGGGCATAGGACCGGGGAGCTGTTTTTT. It specifies CAITTARGHRTGELFF. Variable domain in full (rest from reference TRBV13 and TRBJ2-2): AAGVIQSPRHLIKEKRETATLKCYPIPRHDTVYWYQQGPGQDPQFLISFYEKMQSDKGSIPDRFSAQQFSDYHSELNMSSLELGDSALYFCAITTARGHRTGELFFGEGSRLTVL.

A few counts support this clone. The rearrangement uses TRBV7-2 and TRBJ2-1, with D possibly matching TRBD2 (7 bases). Trimming left V 5 bases short and J 8 bases short, with 19 bases between. The germline V gene encodes CDR1 SGHTA and CDR2 FQGNSA. The CDR3 loop spans 15 amino acids. The CDR3 sequence: CASSPYKGGGHEQFF. In DNA, the CDR3 is TGTGCCAGCAGCCCATACAAAGGGGGGGGCCATGAGCAGTTCTTC.